Listed below are T cell receptor beta chains from one sample, sequenced in a study of T cells in Graves' hyperthyroidism and ophthalmopathy. TCRdb ran MiXCR on the multiplex PCR reads and lists one entry per CDR3 protein. In the table there are hundreds of thousands of distinct CDR3 sequences, roughly 15% of which are singletons. Sequenced sample: blood. Receptors originate from a woman aged 45 to 65 with Graves' ophthalmopathy. CDR3s include the opening cysteine and the closing phenylalanine or tryptophan. The D gene is left open where the match is weak. For some rows the clone size is stated as once, few or many, or as a class when expanded; others skip it.

.	TRBV6-2/TRBV6-3	TRBD2	TRBJ2-7	TGTGCCAGCAGTCCACTTAAACGGCGGGAGGATACCTACGAGCAGTACTTC	CASSPLKRREDTYEQYF
many	TRBV7-2	TRBD1	TRBJ2-2	TGTGCCAGCAGGGGACAGGGGGCTACCGGGGAGCTGTTTTTT	CASRGQGATGELFF
.	TRBV6-9	.	TRBJ1-4	TGTGCCAGCAGTTACGGACAGATCGGTTTTGGAAAACTGTTTTTT	CASSYGQIGFGKLFF
.	TRBV4-1	TRBD2	TRBJ2-1	TGCGCCAGCAGGCTTAGACTAGCGGGAGATCGAGAGCAGTTCTTC	CASRLRLAGDREQFF
.	TRBV12-3/TRBV12-4	.	TRBJ1-2	TGTGCCAGCAGTTTAAGACAGCGACCTAACTATGGCTACACCTTC	CASSLRQRPNYGYTF
many	TRBV20-1	TRBD2	TRBJ2-3	TGCAGTGCTCCAGGACTAGCGGGCACAGATACGCAGTATTTT	CSAPGLAGTDTQYF
few	TRBV5-8	.	TRBJ1-1	TGTGCCAGCAGCTCCCGCTCGTACCTGAACACTGAAGCTTTCTTT	CASSSRSYLNTEAFF
few	TRBV4-3	.	TRBJ2-7	TGCGCCAGCAGCCAAGAGGAAACAGGGCTTTCCTACGAGCAGTACTTC	CASSQEETGLSYEQYF
many	TRBV15	.	TRBJ1-5	TGTGCCACCAGCAGAGTCCAGGGCGGCCAGCCCCAGCATTTT	CATSRVQGGQPQHF
many	TRBV28	TRBD1	TRBJ2-3	TGTGCCAGCAGTCTCGGACAGGGATTGGGCACAGATACGCAGTATTTT	CASSLGQGLGTDTQYF
.	TRBV6-4	TRBD1	TRBJ2-2	TGTGCCAGCAGTACCACCGGGACAGGGGGTGCCGGGGAGCTGTTTTTT	CASSTTGTGGAGELFF
few	TRBV5-1	.	TRBJ2-3	TGCGCCAGCAGCTCACTCTCAGGGGATGGCACAGATACGCAGTATTTT	CASSSLSGDGTDTQYF
many	TRBV28	TRBD1	TRBJ2-1	TGTGCCAGCAGTTTTTCGACAGGGAGAAAGTACAATGAGCAGTTCTTC	CASSFSTGRKYNEQFF
.	TRBV29-1	TRBD2	TRBJ2-2	TGCAGCGTTGCCTGGGCTAGCGGTGCCGGGGAGCTGTTTTTT	CSVAWASGAGELFF
many	TRBV18	TRBD2	TRBJ2-5	TGTGCCAGCTCACCAAGCGGGACTTGGTTTGAGACCCAGTACTTC	CASSPSGTWFETQYF
few	TRBV24-1	TRBD2	TRBJ2-5	TGTGCCACCAGTGATAGGCGGGAGGGCCAAGAGACCCAGTACTTC	CATSDRREGQETQYF
many	TRBV6-1	.	TRBJ2-2	TGTGCCAGCAGCCTTTACAGGGAGGCCGGGGAGCTGTTTTTT	CASSLYREAGELFF
few	TRBV19	TRBD1	TRBJ1-1	TGTGCCAGTAGTACCTCACCGGACAGGACCACTGAAGCTTTCTTT	CASSTSPDRTTEAFF
few	TRBV10-3	.	TRBJ1-1	TGTGCCATCAGTGATCTGGACGGGAACACTGAAGCTTTCTTT	CAISDLDGNTEAFF
many	TRBV2	.	TRBJ1-4	TGTGCCAGCAGTCAGGGACGTTTAAATGAAAAACTGTTTTTT	CASSQGRLNEKLFF
.	TRBV7-3	TRBD2	TRBJ2-3	TGTGCCAGCAGCCCCGGCGGGGGGGGCAATCAGCCCCAGTATTTT	CASSPGGGGNQPQYF
many	TRBV11-1	TRBD1	TRBJ1-1	TGTGCCAGCAGCTCAAGACAGGGTCAAAACACTGAAGCTTTCTTT	CASSSRQGQNTEAFF
many	TRBV11-2	.	TRBJ2-7	TGTGCCAGCAGCTTTAGCGAATACGAGCAGTACTTC	CASSFSEYEQYF
many	TRBV3-1	.	TRBJ1-5	TGTGCCAGCAGCCAAGAGGGTGGCACAAATCAGCCCCAGCATTTT	CASSQEGGTNQPQHF
.	TRBV7-8	TRBD2	TRBJ2-7	TGTGCCAGCAGCTTTGGGGGGACTAGGGCCTCCTACGAGCAGTACTTC	CASSFGGTRASYEQYF
.	TRBV11-2	TRBD2	TRBJ2-1	TGTGCCAGCAGCTGTAGCGGGAGGCTGTACAATGAGCAGTTCTTC	CASSCSGRLYNEQFF
many	TRBV5-1	.	TRBJ2-7	TGCGCCAGCAGCTTGGCCGCGCTGGCGACCTACGAGCAGTACTTC	CASSLAALATYEQYF
.	TRBV7-2	TRBD2	TRBJ2-1	TGTGCCAGCAGACCCCGACGCCTAGCGGACTACAATGAGCAGTTCTTC	CASRPRRLADYNEQFF
many	TRBV20-1	.	TRBJ2-3	TGCAGTGCCCCCCCGGGGTCGAGCACAGATACGCAGTATTTT	CSAPPGSSTDTQYF
once	TRBV27	TRBD1	TRBJ2-7	TGTGCCAGCAGTTTAAACCCCGCGCCGGGACAGGGAACCTACGAGCAGTACTTC	CASSLNPAPGQGTYEQYF
many	TRBV19	TRBD1	TRBJ1-5	TGTGCCAGTAGTGGCTATGGGGTAGGGGGCCGGGTGGATCAGCCCCAGCATTTT	CASSGYGVGGRVDQPQHF
few	TRBV20-1	TRBD2	TRBJ2-1	TGCAGTGCTGAACCGGGACTAGGTCCTGAGCAGTTCTTC	CSAEPGLGPEQFF
many	TRBV5-1	TRBD1	TRBJ2-2	TGCGCCAGCAGCTTGTCGGGGACAGGGGCCGGGGAGCTGTTTTTT	CASSLSGTGAGELFF